This T cell receptor (beta chain) was captured by sequencing in a study of Ad26.COV2.S vaccination and SARS-CoV-2 variants. Study in general: The vaccine Ad26.COV2.S was put into the muscle once, or twice with 56 days between.

Study-level results: Vaccine recipients had higher spike-specific TCR breadth than placebo recipients.

Profiled with immunoSEQ multiplex PCR; TCRdb holds only in-frame clones, not every one. The sample records fewer than 900,000 clones, about 89% being singletons. Germline CDR1 and CDR2: MNHEY and SVGAGI. V was shortened by 7 bases and J by 1 base, with 13 bases between the two germline ends. The CDR3 sequence is 14 residues long. Regarding treatment: around 19 received Ad26.COV2.S at low or high dose, single or two shots; 5 received placebo; per-sample allocation not given. Sampling was performed 63 days after the first vaccine or placebo injection. Within Boston, the person who donated was an adult of 18-55 years. About this clone itself: Antigen: not known.

Sample: peripheral blood, taken in a trial of Ad26.COV2.S vaccine versus placebo. The sequence was collected from a person between 18 and 59 years old who received the Ad26.COV2.S COVID-19 vaccine or a placebo. The chain has TRBV6-5 and TRBJ1-2; possible D gene TRBD1, 5 bases. CDR3 sequence reads: CASTSQGGNYGYTF. Written as DNA, the CDR3 is TGTGCCAGCACCTCCCAGGGAGGTAACTATGGCTACACCTTC.